This T cell receptor beta chain was retrieved from a study of regulatory dendritic cells for organ transplantation. Findings and caveats of the study: Alloreactive memory CD8+ T cell pools varied considerably between individuals.

V was shortened by 1 base and J by 7 bases, with 11 bases between the two germline ends. This CDR3 has 12 residues. CDR1 and CDR2 from the germline V gene are GTSNPN and SVGIG (reference sequence). As regards this clone: The target antigen is unknown.

Sorted subsets were CFSE-labeled and cultured four to six days with allogeneic dendritic cells. Memory T cells were CD45RO+, naive were CD45RA+, sorted by FACS. Some clones are missing from TCRdb's copy, which holds only in-frame ones; the method was immunoSEQ multiplex PCR. The sample has around 19,000 clones; roughly 80% are singletons. The receptor comes from a human donor in good health. Source material: memory CD4+ T cells from blood cultured with regulatory dendritic cells. As for subset: CD45RO+ memory T cells. The chain employs TRBV30 and TRBJ2-7; D gene uncertain. The CDR3 loop is CAWSEYRREQYF. In DNA form, the CDR3 reads TGTGCCTGGAGTGAATATCGGCGAGAGCAGTACTTC.